This TCR beta chain was observed in a study of blood T cell repertoires in COVID-19 (dated by TCRdb to 2018 to 2020). Background on the whole study: Collaborator samples came from the United States, Italy and Spain and covered acute and convalescent phases of COVID-19. The material from the prospective study consisted of cDNA or gDNA derived from T cells, B-cell-depleted T cells, or PBMCs. The dataset comprised deeply sampled blood TCRbeta repertoires from subjects exposed to, actively infected with, or recovered from COVID-19. A freely available public database, intended as a resource for researchers studying the immune response to SARS-CoV-2, is where the repertoires were released. Samples were obtained from the ongoing ImmuneRACE study (first 160 participants) and from approximately 1,200 subjects provided by 6 global collaborators. Sample metadata almost always included a de-identified subject ID, COVID-19 status, age in years and sex. Where available, HLA class I and class II types were obtained from metadata supplied by the sample provider rather than from assay-based typing.

Overall study outcomes, separate from this receptor: The amount of clinical and demographic metadata varied by source and participant and was provided uncurated.

There are a few counts of this clone. Its antigen specificity is not known. There are no base qualities to consult, and no much larger clone falls within one base. The CDR3, cysteine through phenylalanine, is 13 amino acids long. This entry keeps only the CDR3 DNA: 39 bases, framed from base 1. The germline V gene (reference sequence) specifies LGHDT as CDR1 and YNNKEL as CDR2. V is cut by 1 base and J by 8 bases, and the space between the germline ends is 11 bases. The collaborating institutions used their own protocols to collect whole blood in K2EDTA tubes. For TCRbeta analysis, collaborator samples were shipped as frozen whole blood, as isolated PBMCs, or as DNA extracted from either sample type. TCRbeta CDR3 regions were amplified from genomic DNA by means of the immunoSEQ Assay, a bias-controlled multiplex PCR. The original methods were these. Within the assay, amplification of reference gene primers was used to estimate how many nucleated cells each sample contained. Sequence reads were collapsed and filtered to measure the absolute abundance of every unique TCRbeta CDR3 rearrangement. For each sample, productive Simpson clonality was calculated by taking the square root of Simpson's diversity index across productive rearrangements. TCRdb mirrors the immuneACCESS table, restricted to in-frame sequences. Some clones are absent from its copies; in checked studies, under half trace to an unresolved V gene, and the reason for the others is unknown. Clone size and V and J calls were adopted from that table, with D and trimming inferred from the DNA. This sample is represented by about 230,000 clones; roughly 85% of them were singletons. Of the sample, about 1% falls within the top ten clones.

Material for sequencing was peripheral blood. This receptor was identified in a middle-aged man with acute or convalescent COVID-19. The rearranged segments are TRBV3-1 (or the pseudogene TRBV3-2) and TRBJ1-2; the D gene remains uncertain. The CDR3 reads CASSQGAAGGYTF. The nucleotides read TGTGCCAGCAGCCAAGGGGCTGCTGGGGGCTACACCTTC.